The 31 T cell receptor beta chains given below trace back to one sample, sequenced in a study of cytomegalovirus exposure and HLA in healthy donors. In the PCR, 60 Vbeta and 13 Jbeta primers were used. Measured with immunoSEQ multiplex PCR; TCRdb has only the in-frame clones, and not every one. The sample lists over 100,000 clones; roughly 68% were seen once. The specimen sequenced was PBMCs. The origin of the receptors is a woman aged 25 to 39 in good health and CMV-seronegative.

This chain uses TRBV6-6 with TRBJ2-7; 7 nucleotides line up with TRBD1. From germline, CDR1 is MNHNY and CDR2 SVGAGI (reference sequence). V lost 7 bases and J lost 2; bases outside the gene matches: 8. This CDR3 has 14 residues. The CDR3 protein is CASNRQGDTYEQYF. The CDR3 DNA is TGTGCCAGCAATAGACAGGGAGACACCTACGAGCAGTACTTC.

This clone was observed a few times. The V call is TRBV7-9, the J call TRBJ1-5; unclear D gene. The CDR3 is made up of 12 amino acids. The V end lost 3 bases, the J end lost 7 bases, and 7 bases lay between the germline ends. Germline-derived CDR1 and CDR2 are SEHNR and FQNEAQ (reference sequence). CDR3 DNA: TGTGCCAGCAGCTTCCCTAGGCAGCCCCAGCATTTT. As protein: CASSFPRQPQHF.

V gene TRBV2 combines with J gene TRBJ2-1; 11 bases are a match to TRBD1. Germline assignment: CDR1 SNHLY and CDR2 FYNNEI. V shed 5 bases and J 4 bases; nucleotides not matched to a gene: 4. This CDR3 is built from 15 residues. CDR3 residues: CASSSGTGGYNEQFF. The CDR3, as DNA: TGTGCCAGCAGTTCCGGGACAGGGGGATACAATGAGCAGTTCTTC.

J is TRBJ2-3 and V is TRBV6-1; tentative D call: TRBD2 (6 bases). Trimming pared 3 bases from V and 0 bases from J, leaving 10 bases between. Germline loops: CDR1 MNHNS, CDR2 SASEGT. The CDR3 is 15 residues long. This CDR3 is CASSDVRGSTDTQYF. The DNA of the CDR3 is TGTGCCAGCAGTGACGTGCGGGGAAGCACAGATACGCAGTATTTT.

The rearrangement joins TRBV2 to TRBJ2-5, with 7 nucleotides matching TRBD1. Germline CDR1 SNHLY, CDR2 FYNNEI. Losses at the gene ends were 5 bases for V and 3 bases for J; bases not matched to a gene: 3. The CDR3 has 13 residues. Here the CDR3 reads CASSQGQEETQYF. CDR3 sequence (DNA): TGTGCCAGCAGTCAAGGACAGGAAGAGACCCAGTACTTC. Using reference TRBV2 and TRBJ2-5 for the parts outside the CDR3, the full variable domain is EPEVTQTPSHQVTQMGQEVILRCVPISNHLYFYWYRQILGQKVEFLVSFYNNEISEKSEIFDDQFSVERPDGSNFTLKIRSTKLEDSAMYFCASSQGQEETQYFGPGTRLLVL.

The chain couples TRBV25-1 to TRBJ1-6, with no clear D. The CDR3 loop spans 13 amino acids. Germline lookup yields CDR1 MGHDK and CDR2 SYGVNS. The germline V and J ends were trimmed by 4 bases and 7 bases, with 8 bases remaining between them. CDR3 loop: CASSGAGNSPLHF. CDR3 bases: TGTGCCAGCAGTGGGGCAGGCAATTCACCCCTCCACTTT.

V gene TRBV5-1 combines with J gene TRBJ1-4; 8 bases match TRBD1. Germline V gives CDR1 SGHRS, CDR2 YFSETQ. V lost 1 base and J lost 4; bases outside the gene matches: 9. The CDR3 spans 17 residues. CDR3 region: CASSLNPVTGVNEKLFF. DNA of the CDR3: TGCGCCAGCAGCTTGAATCCGGTGACAGGGGTTAATGAAAAACTGTTTTTT.

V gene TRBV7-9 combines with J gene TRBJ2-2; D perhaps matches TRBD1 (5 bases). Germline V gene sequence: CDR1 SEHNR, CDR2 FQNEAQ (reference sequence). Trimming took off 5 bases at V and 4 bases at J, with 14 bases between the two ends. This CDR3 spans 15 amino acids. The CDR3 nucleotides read TGTGCCAGCAGCCCAAGGCAGGGCTTCACCGGGGAGCTGTTTTTT. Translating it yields CASSPRQGFTGELFF.

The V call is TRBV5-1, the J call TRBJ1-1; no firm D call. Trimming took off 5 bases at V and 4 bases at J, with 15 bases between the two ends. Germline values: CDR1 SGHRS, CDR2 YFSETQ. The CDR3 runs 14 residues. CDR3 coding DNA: TGCGCCAGCAGATCGTTGGCCCTGATCACTGAAGCTTTCTTT. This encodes CASRSLALITEAFF.

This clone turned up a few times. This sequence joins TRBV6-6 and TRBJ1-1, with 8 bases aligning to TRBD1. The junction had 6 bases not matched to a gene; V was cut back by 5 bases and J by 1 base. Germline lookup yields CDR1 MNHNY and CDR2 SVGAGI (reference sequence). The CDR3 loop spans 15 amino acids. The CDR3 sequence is CASSPPGQANTEAFF. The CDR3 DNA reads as TGTGCCAGCAGTCCCCCGGGACAGGCGAACACTGAAGCTTTCTTT.

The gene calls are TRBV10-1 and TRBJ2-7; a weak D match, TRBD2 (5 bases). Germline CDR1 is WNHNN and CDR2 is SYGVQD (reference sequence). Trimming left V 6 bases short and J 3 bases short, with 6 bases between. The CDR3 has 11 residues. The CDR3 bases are TGCGCCAGCAGCGCGGGCTACGAGCAGTACTTC. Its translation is CASSAGYEQYF.

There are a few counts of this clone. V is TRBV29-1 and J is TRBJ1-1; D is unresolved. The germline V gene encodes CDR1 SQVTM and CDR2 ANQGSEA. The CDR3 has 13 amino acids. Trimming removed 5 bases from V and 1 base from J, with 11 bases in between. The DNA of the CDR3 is TGCAGCGTTTTTGGCAGAGGGAACACTGAAGCTTTCTTT. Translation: CSVFGRGNTEAFF.

CDR3 protein: CASSRVSGADSYEQYF. As DNA, the CDR3 is TGTGCCAGTAGTAGGGTGTCAGGGGCGGACTCCTACGAGCAGTACTTC. The genes are TRBV19 and TRBJ2-7, with a weak D call TRBD1 (6 bases). Germline values: CDR1 LNHDA, CDR2 SQIVND (reference sequence). This CDR3 spans 16 amino acids. Between the trimmed V and J ends, which lost 4 bases and 0 bases, there was a span of 16 bases.

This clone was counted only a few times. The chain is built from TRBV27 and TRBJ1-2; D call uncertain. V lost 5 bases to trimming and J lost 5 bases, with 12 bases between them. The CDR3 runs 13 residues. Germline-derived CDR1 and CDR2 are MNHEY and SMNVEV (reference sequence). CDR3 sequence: CASSPRVAYGYTF. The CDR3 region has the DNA TGTGCCAGCAGTCCCCGGGTCGCTTATGGCTACACCTTC.

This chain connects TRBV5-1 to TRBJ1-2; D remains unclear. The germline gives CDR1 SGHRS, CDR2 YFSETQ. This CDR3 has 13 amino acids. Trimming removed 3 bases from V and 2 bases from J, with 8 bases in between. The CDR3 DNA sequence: TGCGCCAGCAGCTCAACAGACAACTATGGCTACACCTTC. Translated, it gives CASSSTDNYGYTF.

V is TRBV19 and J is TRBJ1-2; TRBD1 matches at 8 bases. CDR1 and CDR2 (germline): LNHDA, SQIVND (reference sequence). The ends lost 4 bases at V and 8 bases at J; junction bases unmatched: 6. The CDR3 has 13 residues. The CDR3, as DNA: TGTGCCAGTAGTAGACAGGGGATTAAGGGCTACACCTTC. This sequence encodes CASSRQGIKGYTF.

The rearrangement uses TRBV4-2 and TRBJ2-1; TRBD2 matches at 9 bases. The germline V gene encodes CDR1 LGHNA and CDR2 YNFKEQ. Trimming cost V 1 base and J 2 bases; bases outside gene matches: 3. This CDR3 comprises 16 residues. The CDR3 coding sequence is TGTGCCAGCAGCCAAGGACTAGCGGATACCTACAATGAGCAGTTCTTC. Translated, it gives CASSQGLADTYNEQFF.

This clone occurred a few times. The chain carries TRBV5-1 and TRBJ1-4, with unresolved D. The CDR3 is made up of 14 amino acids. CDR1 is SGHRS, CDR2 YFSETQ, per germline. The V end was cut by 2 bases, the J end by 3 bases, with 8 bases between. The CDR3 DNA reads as TGCGCCAGCAGCTTTGGTTTAGCTAATGAAAAACTGTTTTTT. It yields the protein CASSFGLANEKLFF.

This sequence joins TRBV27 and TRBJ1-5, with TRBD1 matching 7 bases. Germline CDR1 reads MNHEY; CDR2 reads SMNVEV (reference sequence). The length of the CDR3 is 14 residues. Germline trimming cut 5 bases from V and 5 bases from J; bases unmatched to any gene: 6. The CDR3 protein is CASSRQGSDQPQHF. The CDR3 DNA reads TGTGCCAGCAGTCGACAGGGATCGGATCAGCCCCAGCATTTT.

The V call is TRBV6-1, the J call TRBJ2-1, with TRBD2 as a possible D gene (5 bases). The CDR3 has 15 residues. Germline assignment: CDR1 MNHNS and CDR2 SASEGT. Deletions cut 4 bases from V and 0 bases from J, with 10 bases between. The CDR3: CASSGMGSSYNEQFF. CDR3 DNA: TGTGCCAGCAGTGGGATGGGGAGCTCCTACAATGAGCAGTTCTTC.

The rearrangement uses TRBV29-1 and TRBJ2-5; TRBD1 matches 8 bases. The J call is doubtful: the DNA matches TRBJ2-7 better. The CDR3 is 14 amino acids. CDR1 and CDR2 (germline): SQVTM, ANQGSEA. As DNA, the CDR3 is TGCAGTGCTAGATTACAGGGGGAAGGGTACGAGCAGTACTTC. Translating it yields CSARLQGEGYEQYF.

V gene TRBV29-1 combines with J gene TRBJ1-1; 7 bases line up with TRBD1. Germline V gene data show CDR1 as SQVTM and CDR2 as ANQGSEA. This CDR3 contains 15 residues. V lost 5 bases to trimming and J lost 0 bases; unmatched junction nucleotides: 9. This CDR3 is CSVTSGTAMNTEAFF. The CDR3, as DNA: TGCAGCGTTACCTCCGGGACAGCTATGAACACTGAAGCTTTCTTT.

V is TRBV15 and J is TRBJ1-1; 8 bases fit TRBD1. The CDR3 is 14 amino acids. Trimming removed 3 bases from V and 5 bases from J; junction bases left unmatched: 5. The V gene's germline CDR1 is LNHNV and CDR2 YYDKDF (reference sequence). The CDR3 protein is CATSRTGAGTEAFF. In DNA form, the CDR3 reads TGTGCCACCAGCAGGACAGGGGCCGGGACTGAAGCTTTCTTT.

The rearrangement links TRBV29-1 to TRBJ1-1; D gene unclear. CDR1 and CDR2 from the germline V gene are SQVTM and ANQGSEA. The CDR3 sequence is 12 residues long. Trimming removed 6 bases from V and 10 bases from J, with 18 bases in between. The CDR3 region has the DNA TGCAGCGTACGCCGTGCGTCGGTTGGAGCTTTCTTT. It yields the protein CSVRRASVGAFF.

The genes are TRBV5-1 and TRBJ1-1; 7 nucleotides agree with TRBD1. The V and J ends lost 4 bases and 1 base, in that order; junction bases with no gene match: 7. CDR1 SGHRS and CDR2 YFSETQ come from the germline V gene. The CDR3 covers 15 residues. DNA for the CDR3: TGCGCCAGCAGCCCAGGACAGGCAACGAACACTGAAGCTTTCTTT. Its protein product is CASSPGQATNTEAFF.

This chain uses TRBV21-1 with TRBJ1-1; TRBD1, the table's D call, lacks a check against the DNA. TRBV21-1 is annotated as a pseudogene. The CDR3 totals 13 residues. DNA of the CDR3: TGTGCCAGCAACCAGGGGAAGAACACTGAAGCTTTCTTT. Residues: CASNQGKNTEAFF.

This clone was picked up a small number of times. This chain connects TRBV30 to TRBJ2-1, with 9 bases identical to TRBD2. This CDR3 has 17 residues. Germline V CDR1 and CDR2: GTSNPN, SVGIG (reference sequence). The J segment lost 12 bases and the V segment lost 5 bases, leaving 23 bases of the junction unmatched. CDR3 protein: CAWLLTPGTSSGRGQFF. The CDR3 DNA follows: TGTGCCTGGCTCTTAACTCCCGGGACTAGCAGCGGGCGTGGGCAGTTCTTC.

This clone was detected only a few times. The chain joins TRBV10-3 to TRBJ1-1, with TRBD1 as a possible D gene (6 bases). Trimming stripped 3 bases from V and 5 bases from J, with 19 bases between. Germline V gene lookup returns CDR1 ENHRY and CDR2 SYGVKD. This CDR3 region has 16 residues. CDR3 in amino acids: CAISDSRGGRGTEAFF. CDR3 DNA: TGTGCCATCAGTGATTCCCGGGGGGGGCGCGGGACTGAAGCTTTCTTT.

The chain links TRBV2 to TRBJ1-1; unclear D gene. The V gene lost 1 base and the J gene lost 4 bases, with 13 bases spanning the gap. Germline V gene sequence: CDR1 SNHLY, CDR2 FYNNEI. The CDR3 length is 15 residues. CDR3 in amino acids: CASSEGEGWGTEAFF. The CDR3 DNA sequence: TGTGCCAGCAGTGAAGGGGAGGGTTGGGGCACTGAAGCTTTCTTT.

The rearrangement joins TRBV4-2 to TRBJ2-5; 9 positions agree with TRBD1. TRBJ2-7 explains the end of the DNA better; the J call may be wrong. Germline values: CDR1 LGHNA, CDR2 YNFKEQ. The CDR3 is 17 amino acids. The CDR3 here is CASSHFAPGQGPVEQYF. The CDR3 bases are TGTGCCAGCAGCCATTTCGCGCCGGGACAGGGTCCGGTCGAGCAGTACTTC.

CDR3 bases: TGCGCCAGCAGCTTTTCTCGAACAGGGGGCCAGGAGACCCAGTACTTC. As protein: CASSFSRTGGQETQYF. The chain joins TRBV5-1 to TRBJ2-5; 9 positions match TRBD1. Germline CDR1 and CDR2: SGHRS and YFSETQ. The junction had 10 bases not matched to a gene; V was cut back by 2 bases and J by 5 bases. CDR3 length: 16 amino acids.